Presented here are 22 T cell receptor beta chains from one specimen sequenced in a study of Ad26.COV2.S vaccination and SARS-CoV-2 variants. Sequenced by immunoSEQ multiplex PCR; TCRdb stores in-frame clones only, minus some. This table has fewer than 600,000 clones, about 88% appearing once. As to treatment: approximately 18 received Ad26.COV2.S at low or high dose, single or two shots; roughly five received placebo; per-sample allocation not given. Samples analyzed were those drawn on day 63 after the first vaccine or placebo injection. The specimen was peripheral blood, collected in a trial of Ad26.COV2.S vaccine versus placebo. The receptors derive from a person aged 18-60 years who received the Ad26.COV2.S COVID-19 vaccine or a placebo.

The chain is built from TRBV7-2 and TRBJ1-5; TRBD1 matches at 9 bases. V was pared by 0 bases and J by 4 bases, with 4 bases of the junction left unmatched. The CDR3 runs to 16 residues. Germline V lookup: CDR1 SGHTA, CDR2 FQGNSA. The CDR3 coding sequence is TGTGCCAGCAGCTTAGCGGCCGGGACAGGGAATCAGCCCCAGCATTTT. Translated: CASSLAAGTGNQPQHF.

The chain uses TRBV3-1 (or the pseudogene TRBV3-2) and TRBJ1-1; 11 nucleotides align to TRBD1. The CDR3 sequence is 13 residues long. Germline V gene sequence: CDR1 LGHDT, CDR2 YNNKEL (reference sequence). V was pared by 2 bases and J by 11 bases, with 4 bases of the junction left unmatched. CDR3 amino acids: CASSQRTGGGAFF. The CDR3 DNA sequence: TGTGCCAGCAGCCAACGGACAGGGGGCGGTGCTTTCTTT.

The V gene is TRBV28, the J gene TRBJ1-2; TRBD1 is a possible D gene (6 bases). The CDR3 consists of 16 residues. Trimming stripped 6 bases from V and 8 bases from J, with 25 bases between. The germline CDR1 and CDR2 sequences are MDHEN and SYDVKM. CDR3 region: CASSPSPLDRTSGYTF. The CDR3 bases are TGTGCCAGCAGCCCCTCCCCACTCGACAGGACGAGCGGCTACACCTTC.

This chain uses TRBV9 with TRBJ2-7, with D possibly being TRBD1 or TRBD2 (5 bases each). Germline V gene data show CDR1 as SGDLS and CDR2 as YYNGEE. This CDR3 contains 15 residues. Deletions cut 4 bases from V and 3 bases from J, with 17 bases between. The CDR3 loop reads CASSPRDPTSYEQYF. CDR3 nucleotides: TGTGCCAGCAGCCCCCGGGACCCCACCAGCTACGAGCAGTACTTC.

J is TRBJ2-2 and V is TRBV18; D is unclear. Trimming took off 5 bases at V and 0 bases at J, with 13 bases between the two ends. The CDR3 runs 16 residues. Germline-derived CDR1 and CDR2 are KGHSH and LQKENI. In DNA form, the CDR3 reads TGTGCCAGCTCATCCGTATCAGGTTCGAACACCGGGGAGCTGTTTTTT. Translated: CASSSVSGSNTGELFF.

This chain links TRBV7-9 with TRBJ1-1; D is perhaps TRBD1 (5 bases). Between the trimmed V and J ends, which lost 7 bases and 7 bases, there was a span of 22 bases. CDR3 size: 15 residues. Germline V gene sequence: CDR1 SEHNR, CDR2 FQNEAQ (reference sequence). The chain's CDR3 is CASTKGLGVGVEAFF. The CDR3 DNA reads as TGTGCCAGCACTAAGGGCCTGGGGGTCGGCGTTGAAGCTTTCTTT.

This clone appeared once. V is TRBV6-2 or TRBV6-3 and J is TRBJ1-2, with a possible D match to TRBD1 (5 bases). CDR3 length: 16 amino acids. Trimming left V 6 bases short and J 3 bases short, with 20 bases between. Germline V gene lookup returns CDR1 MNHEY and CDR2 SVGEGT. The CDR3 here is CASSVLPRDGDYGYTF. For the CDR3, the DNA is TGTGCCAGCAGCGTACTCCCCAGGGATGGGGACTATGGCTACACCTTC.

The chain carries TRBV5-6 and TRBJ1-1; no clear D gene. V lost 6 bases, J lost 6 bases, and 9 bases lay in between. Looked up from germline, CDR1 is SGHDT and CDR2 is YYEEEE. The CDR3 contains 11 residues. In DNA, the CDR3 is TGTGCCAGCACCCTAGGCGCTGAAGCTTTCTTT. Translating gives CASTLGAEAFF.

The chain carries TRBV5-4 and TRBJ2-7, with D possibly TRBD1 on 5 matching bases. In germline, CDR1 is SGHNT, CDR2 YYREEE (reference sequence). The CDR3 has 15 residues. Deletions cut 0 bases from V and 1 base from J, with 11 bases between. DNA for the CDR3: TGTGCCAGCAGCTTGGCAGGGATTGGATCCTACGAGCAGTACTTC. This gives the protein CASSLAGIGSYEQYF.

This clone appeared once. The chain is built from TRBV6-2 or TRBV6-3 and TRBJ2-7; the D is unclear. Germline CDR1 is MNHEY and CDR2 is SVGEGT. Trimming left V 2 bases short and J 2 bases short, with 13 bases between. The CDR3 runs to 15 residues. The CDR3 region is CASSYLSTMAYEQYF. The DNA for the CDR3 is TGTGCCAGCAGTTACCTCTCCACGATGGCCTACGAGCAGTACTTC.

This clone was seen only once. The J gene is TRBJ2-3, the V gene TRBV10-2, with D unclear. V was cut by 6 bases and J by 1 base, with 14 bases left in between. Germline V gene data show CDR1 as WSHSY and CDR2 as SAAADI. CDR3 length: 15 amino acids. This CDR3 reads CASRPPGPGTDTQYF. The CDR3 DNA reads as TGCGCCAGCAGACCTCCGGGTCCCGGCACAGATACGCAGTATTTT.

The chain uses TRBV4-3 and TRBJ2-7, with D possibly matching TRBD1 (6 bases). Trimming removed 0 bases at V and 3 bases at J, with 12 bases between. The germline V gene encodes CDR1 LGHNA and CDR2 YSLEER. The CDR3 contains 15 residues. CDR3 region: CASSQEGRGYYEQYF. The CDR3 DNA is TGCGCCAGCAGCCAAGAGGGTAGGGGGTACTACGAGCAGTACTTC.

The chain has TRBV20-1 and TRBJ1-2, with D hard to call. Trimming left V 3 bases short and J 3 bases short, with 11 bases between. CDR3 length: 13 residues. Germline CDR1 and CDR2: DFQATT and SNEGSKA (reference sequence). CDR3 protein: CSASLRAYYGYTF. As DNA, the CDR3 is TGCAGTGCTAGTTTAAGGGCTTACTATGGCTACACCTTC.

CDR3 sequence (DNA): TGTGCCACCAGCAGAGGAACCGGGACACCAAGCGGGAGTCTCCCCTACAATGAGCAGTTCTTC. It translates to CATSRGTGTPSGSLPYNEQFF. This chain joins TRBV15 and TRBJ2-1; 8 positions agree with TRBD2. Unmatched junction bases numbered 19, after V lost 1 base and J lost 2 bases. The CDR3 length is 21 residues. The germline V gene has CDR1 LNHNV and CDR2 YYDKDF (reference sequence).

The chain uses TRBV27 and TRBJ2-1; TRBD2 matches 13 bases. Germline-derived CDR1 and CDR2 are MNHEY and SMNVEV (reference sequence). Unmatched junction bases numbered 12, after V lost 5 bases and J lost 14 bases. The CDR3 length is 15 residues. This chain's CDR3 is CASSPRLAGGGREFF. The DNA of the CDR3 is TGTGCCAGCAGTCCTCGACTAGCGGGAGGAGGGAGGGAGTTCTTC.

V and J are TRBV18 and TRBJ2-1, with TRBD2 identical over 8 bases. Germline CDR1 is KGHSH and CDR2 is LQKENI. The CDR3 extends over 16 amino acids. Unmatched junction bases numbered 12, after V lost 3 bases and J lost 8 bases. CDR3 loop: CASSPIGGGPQYEQFF. CDR3 DNA sequence: TGTGCCAGCTCACCTATCGGCGGGGGGCCCCAATATGAGCAGTTCTTC. The full variable domain, completed using reference TRBV18 and TRBJ2-1, is NAGVMQNPRHLVRRRGQEARLRCSPMKGHSHVYWYRQLPEEGLKFMVYLQKENIIDESGMPKERFSAEFPKEGPSILRIQQVVRGDSAAYFCASSPIGGGPQYEQFFGPGTRLTVL.

CDR3 in amino acids: CASSGGTSYEQYF. The CDR3 region has the DNA TGTGCCAGCTCGGGCGGAACCTCCTACGAGCAGTACTTC. This chain links TRBV18 with TRBJ2-7; D is ambiguous. V was pared by 6 bases and J by 0 bases, with 9 bases between. The germline V gene has CDR1 KGHSH and CDR2 LQKENI. The CDR3 contains 13 residues.

The chain couples TRBV27 to TRBJ1-3, with D possibly matching TRBD1 (5 bases). Germline values: CDR1 MNHEY, CDR2 SMNVEV (reference sequence). The CDR3 consists of 17 residues. Trimming stripped 6 bases from V and 0 bases from J, with 18 bases between. This CDR3 reads CASSPRGGRGSGNTIYF. In DNA, the CDR3 is TGTGCCAGCAGCCCCCGGGGGGGGAGGGGCTCTGGAAACACCATATATTTT.

This rearrangement joins TRBV20-1 to TRBJ2-5, with 8 bases aligning to TRBD1. CDR1 is DFQATT and CDR2 is SNEGSKA in the germline V gene (reference sequence). The CDR3 sequence is 11 residues long. The CDR3 sequence is CSVRTGQTQYF. The CDR3 coding sequence is TGCAGCGTTCGGACAGGGCAGACCCAGTACTTC.

The chain combines TRBV29-1 with TRBJ2-3; 8 bases align to TRBD1. Germline-derived CDR1 and CDR2 are SQVTM and ANQGSEA. CDR3 length: 13 amino acids. With V trimmed by 4 bases and J by 2 bases, 2 bases remained unmatched. As DNA, the CDR3 is TGCAGCGTTGTGCAGGGGGCCACAGATACGCAGTATTTT. This encodes CSVVQGATDTQYF.

This clone was detected a few times. V is TRBV2 and J is TRBJ2-7; 9 bases fit TRBD2. The CDR3 loop spans 13 amino acids. The germline gives CDR1 SNHLY, CDR2 FYNNEI. V trimming: 5 bases; J trimming: 6 bases; junction bases outside the gene matches: 5. CDR3 DNA: TGTGCCAGCAGTAGGCTAGCGGGACCCGAGCAGTACTTC. This sequence encodes CASSRLAGPEQYF.

This clone was observed once. The genes are TRBV11-2 and TRBJ1-4; 8 nucleotides align to TRBD1. Germline CDR1 and CDR2: SGHAT and FQNNGV. The CDR3 runs to 15 residues. V gave up 5 bases and J gave up 8 bases; unmatched junction bases: 10. CDR3: CASSPGQGGWEKLFF. Written as DNA, the CDR3 is TGTGCCAGCAGCCCCGGACAGGGAGGATGGGAAAAACTGTTTTTT.